This is a list of T cell receptor beta chains from one sample in a study of cytomegalovirus exposure and HLA in healthy donors. Clones were read by immunoSEQ multiplex PCR, and TCRdb kept only the in-frame ones, dropping some. The sample consists of about 160,000 clones, just over 70% of them appearing once. The sequenced sample consisted of PBMCs. The receptors originated from a man in his late teens or twenties in good health and CMV-seropositive. The CDR3 runs from the conserved cysteine through the conserved F or W. The D gene is left open where the match is weak. For some rows the clone size is stated as once, few or many, or as a class when expanded; others skip it.

TRBV7-9	TRBJ1-1	TRBD1	-	CASQGQKNTEAFF	TGTGCCAGCCAGGGACAGAAGAACACTGAAGCTTTCTTT
TRBV28	TRBJ1-1	TRBD1	-	CASRGQGVLAEAFF	TGTGCCAGCAGAGGACAGGGTGTTCTTGCTGAAGCTTTCTTT
TRBV6-5	TRBJ1-6	-	once	CASSYGPGLNSPLHF	TGTGCCAGCAGTTACGGGCCCGGCCTTAATTCACCCCTCCACTTT
TRBV6-5	TRBJ2-1	-	-	CASSSYSRAAPAFF	TGTGCCAGCAGTAGCTATAGTCGAGCGGCGCCCGCGTTCTTC
TRBV11-1	TRBJ2-5	TRBD1	-	CASSRDRAETQYF	TGTGCCAGCAGCCGGGACAGGGCTGAGACCCAGTACTTC
TRBV2	TRBJ2-1	TRBD2	-	CASSEEAGGSDEQFF	TGTGCCAGCAGTGAAGAAGCGGGAGGATCGGATGAGCAGTTCTTC
TRBV29-1	TRBJ2-1	-	-	CSDRKSQGPHNEQFF	TGCAGCGACCGAAAGTCGCAGGGGCCCCACAATGAGCAGTTCTTC
TRBV7-2	TRBJ1-4	-	-	CASSLQIATNEKLFF	TGTGCCAGCAGCTTACAGATTGCAACTAATGAAAAACTGTTTTTT
TRBV21-1	TRBJ1-4	-	few	CASSKAPRLYRGWGKLFF	TGTGCCAGCAGCAAAGCGCCGAGGCTATACAGGGGCTGGGGAAAACTGTTTTTT
TRBV29-1	TRBJ1-3	-	once	CSVGQVSGNTIYF	TGCAGCGTGGGACAAGTCTCTGGAAACACCATATATTTT
TRBV6-1	TRBJ2-5	-	few	CASSRTVQETQYF	TGTGCCAGCAGTCGGACAGTCCAAGAGACCCAGTACTTC
TRBV28	TRBJ1-5	-	once	CASSSGGSNQPQHF	TGTGCCAGCAGCTCCGGGGGGAGCAATCAGCCCCAGCATTTT
TRBV6-1	TRBJ1-1	-	-	CASSETGGARTEAFF	TGTGCCAGCAGTGAAACCGGGGGGGCGCGAACTGAAGCTTTCTTT
TRBV11-2	TRBJ1-2	TRBD1	-	CASSPSTGTGGYGYTF	TGTGCCAGCAGCCCTTCCACCGGGACAGGAGGCTATGGCTACACCTTC
TRBV6-1	TRBJ2-1	TRBD2	-	CASSDLGLAEYNEQFF	TGTGCCAGCAGTGATTTGGGACTAGCGGAATACAATGAGCAGTTCTTC
TRBV19	TRBJ1-1	TRBD1	-	CASSLLPGQGARAFF	TGTGCCAGTAGTCTTTTACCGGGACAGGGGGCGCGAGCTTTCTTT
TRBV5-1	TRBJ2-3	TRBD2	-	CASSLAGTSGATDTQYF	TGCGCCAGCAGCTTGGCAGGGACTAGCGGGGCGACAGATACGCAGTATTTT
TRBV5-1	TRBJ2-5	-	-	CASSFGGVRRQETQYF	TGCGCCAGCAGCTTCGGGGGAGTGAGGAGGCAAGAGACCCAGTACTTC
TRBV2	TRBJ1-2	-	-	CASSTTGPGYTF	TGTGCCAGCAGTACAACAGGGCCTGGCTACACCTTC
TRBV27	TRBJ1-1	-	once	CASRGGGGAEAFF	TGTGCCAGCAGGGGGGGTGGGGGAGCCGAAGCTTTCTTT
TRBV2	TRBJ1-2	TRBD1	few	CASTQDRTFYGYTF	TGTGCCAGCACCCAGGACAGGACCTTCTATGGCTACACCTTC
TRBV5-1	TRBJ1-3	-	once	CASSLAPQQGGGNTIYF	TGCGCCAGCAGCTTGGCCCCTCAACAGGGCGGGGGAAACACCATATATTTT
TRBV5-1	TRBJ2-6	-	-	CASNHRQGGGANVLTF	TGCGCCAGCAACCATCGACAGGGAGGTGGGGCCAACGTCCTGACTTTC
TRBV7-9	TRBJ1-2	-	-	CASSAGQLYGYTF	TGTGCCAGCAGCGCCGGACAGCTCTATGGCTACACCTTC
TRBV5-1	TRBJ2-2	TRBD1	-	CASSLGDRVNTGELFF	TGCGCCAGCAGCCTCGGGGACAGGGTGAACACCGGGGAGCTGTTTTTT
TRBV5-4	TRBJ1-2	-	-	CASSPSPQAGNYGYTF	TGTGCCAGCAGCCCCAGTCCACAGGCCGGTAACTATGGCTACACCTTC
TRBV28	TRBJ2-5	TRBD1	-	CASSLGDRLQETQYF	TGTGCCAGCAGTTTAGGGGACAGGTTACAAGAGACCCAGTACTTC
TRBV7-9	TRBJ1-2	-	few	CASSSGRDNYGYTF	TGTGCCAGCAGCTCCGGCAGGGATAACTATGGCTACACCTTC
TRBV6-5	TRBJ1-5	TRBD1	few	CASSPRGINQPQHF	TGTGCCAGCAGCCCCAGGGGGATCAATCAGCCCCAGCATTTT
TRBV6-6	TRBJ1-1	-	-	CASSYSGVTAEAFF	TGTGCCAGCAGTTACTCAGGGGTGACGGCTGAAGCTTTCTTT
TRBV18	TRBJ1-6	-	-	CASSPVDSLPNSPLHF	TGTGCCAGCTCACCAGTGGACAGCCTCCCGAATTCACCCCTCCACTTT
TRBV28	TRBJ1-1	TRBD1	-	CASRPLGQGATTEAFF	TGTGCCAGCAGACCCCTTGGACAGGGGGCGACCACTGAAGCTTTCTTT
TRBV2	TRBJ2-1	-	-	CASSEAWRGLDNEQFF	TGTGCCAGCAGTGAAGCGTGGAGAGGGTTAGACAATGAGCAGTTCTTC
TRBV9	TRBJ1-3	-	-	CASSVGSSGNTIYF	TGTGCCAGCAGCGTCGGGAGCTCTGGAAACACCATATATTTT
TRBV19	TRBJ2-5	-	-	CASRSRGSQETQYF	TGTGCCAGTAGAAGCAGGGGCTCCCAAGAGACCCAGTACTTC
TRBV5-8	TRBJ1-2	-	-	CASTFDRNYGYTF	TGTGCCAGCACCTTCGACAGGAACTATGGCTACACCTTC
TRBV4-1	TRBJ2-2	TRBD1	few	CASSRSGTETTGELFF	TGCGCCAGCAGCCGCTCCGGGACAGAGACCACCGGGGAGCTGTTTTTT
TRBV11-2	TRBJ2-3	TRBD2	-	CASSSEGRELDTQYF	TGTGCCAGCAGTTCCGAGGGGCGGGAGTTAGATACGCAGTATTTT
TRBV19	TRBJ1-2	TRBD1	-	CASSLGTVAYGYTF	TGTGCCAGTAGTCTAGGGACAGTGGCTTATGGCTACACCTTC
TRBV11-2	TRBJ2-5	TRBD1	once	CASSPRGETQYF	TGTGCCAGCAGCCCCAGGGGGGAGACCCAGTACTTC
TRBV5-4	TRBJ1-2	-	-	CASSQTRNYGYTF	TGTGCCAGCAGCCAAACAAGAAACTATGGCTACACCTTC
TRBV6-1	TRBJ2-1	-	few	CASSATRTSLSYNEQFF	TGTGCCAGCAGTGCCACCCGCACAAGTCTTTCCTACAATGAGCAGTTCTTC
TRBV19	TRBJ1-2	-	-	CASSPQGGGYGYTF	TGTGCCAGTAGTCCTCAGGGTGGTGGCTATGGCTACACCTTC
TRBV5-1	TRBJ2-5	TRBD2	-	CASSGTSGRQETQYF	TGCGCCAGCAGCGGGACTAGCGGGAGACAAGAGACCCAGTACTTC
TRBV25-1	TRBJ2-1	-	-	CASSESGQFYNEQFF	TGTGCCAGCAGTGAATCCGGACAATTCTACAATGAGCAGTTCTTC
TRBV10-3	TRBJ1-2	-	few	CAIRDSYGYTF	TGTGCCATCAGGGACAGCTATGGCTACACCTTC
TRBV14	TRBJ1-4	TRBD1	-	CASSLRGKGTNEKLFF	TGTGCCAGCAGCCTCAGGGGGAAAGGCACTAATGAAAAACTGTTTTTT
TRBV10-3	TRBJ2-5	TRBD2	-	CAISDLLGSSGRAFPETQYF	TGTGCCATCAGTGATCTTTTGGGGTCTAGCGGGAGGGCCTTCCCAGAGACCCAGTACTTC
TRBV4-1	TRBJ1-1	-	-	CASSHATGQMAEAFF	TGCGCCAGCAGCCACGCGACAGGACAAATGGCTGAAGCTTTCTTT
TRBV4-1	TRBJ2-3	TRBD2	-	CASSQEGVAGGQDTQYF	TGCGCCAGCAGCCAAGAGGGAGTAGCGGGGGGGCAAGATACGCAGTATTTT
TRBV6-4	TRBJ1-6	-	-	CASSINFGNSPLHF	TGTGCCAGCAGTATCAACTTCGGGAATTCACCCCTCCACTTT
TRBV15	TRBJ2-4	TRBD2	-	CATSAGGPAKNIQYF	TGTGCCACCAGCGCGGGGGGGCCGGCAAAAAACATTCAGTACTTC
TRBV4-1	TRBJ1-3	-	many	CASSQYLGPSGNTIYF	TGCGCCAGCAGCCAATATCTGGGGCCTTCTGGAAACACCATATATTTT
TRBV5-6	TRBJ1-1	-	-	CASSLAPLTTEAFF	TGTGCCAGCAGCTTGGCCCCACTGACAACCGAAGCTTTCTTT
TRBV7-9	TRBJ2-3	-	few	CASSEGGIQTDTQYF	TGTGCCAGCTCGGAAGGGGGTATACAAACAGATACGCAGTATTTT
TRBV10-3	TRBJ2-1	-	-	CAISDRETMGYNEQFF	TGTGCCATCAGTGATCGGGAGACAATGGGATACAATGAGCAGTTCTTC
TRBV4-2	TRBJ1-2	-	few	CASSSQRGYDYGYTF	TGTGCCAGCAGCTCCCAACGAGGCTACGACTATGGCTACACCTTC
TRBV19	TRBJ1-1	TRBD1	once	CASRQGSHTEAFF	TGTGCCAGTAGACAGGGGAGTCACACTGAAGCTTTCTTT